This T cell receptor (beta chain) came from a study of T cell responses to AZD1222 COVID-19 vaccine. J was trimmed by 2 bases and V by 0 bases; bases with no gene match: 5. The germline CDR1 and CDR2 sequences are ENHRY and SYGVKD. This CDR3 region has 16 residues. Assay used: immunoSEQ multiplex PCR; TCRdb lists only in-frame clones, some missing. The table has 100,000 or so clones, 85% to 90% seen once; the top ten hold about 3.3%. The V gene is TRBV10-3, the J gene TRBJ2-5, with 8 bases matching TRBD1. This receptor was taken from an adult in good health. This material consisted of peripheral blood, taken on day 0 of AZD1222 vaccination. The CDR3 region has the DNA TGTGCCATCAGTGAGTCATCCGGGACAGGTCAAGAGACCCAGTACTTC. Translated, it gives CAISESSGTGQETQYF.